This T cell receptor (beta chain) appears in the sequencing data of a study of naive and memory T cell subsets. Study outcomes and limitations: Over 95% of naive TCR sequences appeared only once after error correction, unlike memory subsets. Especially in CD8 cells, naive repertoires contained a few larger clonotypes, possibly CD45RA-re-expressing memory cells. TCR counts from RNA may reflect activation-linked expression changes.

The beta constant-region primer was an equimolar mix of two oligonucleotides covering TRBC1 and TRBC2. Four rounds of PCR amplified the ligated cDNA using nested alpha and beta constant-region primers plus SP2. From the UMI-ligation and nested PCR reads, TCRdb called clonotypes with MiXCR, one entry per CDR3 protein. Found here are under 150,000 distinct CDR3 sequences, approximately 18% of them singletons; the top ten hold roughly 0.63%. With respect to this clonotype: What it recognizes is unknown.

Germline V lookup: CDR1 SNHLY, CDR2 FYNNEI. The CDR3 extends over 14 amino acids. With 7 bases clipped from V and 5 bases from J, the junction kept 11 bases outside the gene matches. This chain joins TRBV2 and TRBJ2-7; 7 nucleotides match TRBD1. Sequences were obtained from naive CD8+ T cells from blood. The clonotype was recovered from a human donor in good health. CDR3 residues: CASTEGDSLHEQYF. CDR3 nucleotides: TGTGCCAGCACCGAAGGGGACAGCCTCCACGAGCAGTACTTC.